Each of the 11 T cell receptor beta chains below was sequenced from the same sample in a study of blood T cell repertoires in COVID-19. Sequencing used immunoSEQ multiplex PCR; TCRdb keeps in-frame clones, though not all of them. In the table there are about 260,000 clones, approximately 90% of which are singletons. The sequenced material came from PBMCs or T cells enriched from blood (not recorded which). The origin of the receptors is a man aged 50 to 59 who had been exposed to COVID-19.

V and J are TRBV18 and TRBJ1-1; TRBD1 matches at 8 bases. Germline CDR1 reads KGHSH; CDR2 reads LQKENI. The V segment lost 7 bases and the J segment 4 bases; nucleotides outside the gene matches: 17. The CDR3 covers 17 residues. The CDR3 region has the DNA TGTGCCAGCTATGCTAGGGACAGGCTTGGGTCGGGCACTGAAGCTTTCTTT. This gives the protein CASYARDRLGSGTEAFF.

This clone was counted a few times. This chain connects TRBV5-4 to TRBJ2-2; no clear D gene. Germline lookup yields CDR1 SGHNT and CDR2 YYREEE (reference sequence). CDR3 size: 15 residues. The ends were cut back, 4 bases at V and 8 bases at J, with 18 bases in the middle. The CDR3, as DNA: TGTGCCAGCAGCCAATCGACTTACTTGGGTGGGGAGCTGTTTTTT. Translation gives CASSQSTYLGGELFF. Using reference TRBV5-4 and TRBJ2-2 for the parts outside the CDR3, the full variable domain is ETGVTQSPTHLIKTRGQQVTLRCSSQSGHNTVSWYQQALGQGPQFIFQYYREEENGRGNFPPRFSGLQFPNYSSELNVNALELDDSALYLCASSQSTYLGGELFFGEGSRLTVL.

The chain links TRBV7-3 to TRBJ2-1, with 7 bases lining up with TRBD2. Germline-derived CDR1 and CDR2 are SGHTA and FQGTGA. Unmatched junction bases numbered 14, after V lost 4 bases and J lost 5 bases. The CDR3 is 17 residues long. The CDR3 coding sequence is TGTGCCAGCAGCTCTCGAGTTGGTCGGGGGGATAACAATGAGCAGTTCTTC. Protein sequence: CASSSRVGRGDNNEQFF.

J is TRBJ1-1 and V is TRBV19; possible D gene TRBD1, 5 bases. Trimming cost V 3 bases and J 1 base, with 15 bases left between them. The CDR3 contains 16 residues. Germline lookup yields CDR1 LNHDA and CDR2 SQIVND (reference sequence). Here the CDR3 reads CASSMGQGLGNTEAFF. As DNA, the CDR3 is TGTGCCAGTAGTATGGGTCAGGGATTGGGGAACACTGAAGCTTTCTTT.

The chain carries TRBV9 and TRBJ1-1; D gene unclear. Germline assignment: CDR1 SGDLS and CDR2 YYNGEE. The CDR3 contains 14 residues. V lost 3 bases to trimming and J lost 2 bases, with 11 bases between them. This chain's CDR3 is CASSARSFNTEAFF. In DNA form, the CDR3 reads TGTGCCAGCAGCGCTCGGAGTTTCAACACTGAAGCTTTCTTT.

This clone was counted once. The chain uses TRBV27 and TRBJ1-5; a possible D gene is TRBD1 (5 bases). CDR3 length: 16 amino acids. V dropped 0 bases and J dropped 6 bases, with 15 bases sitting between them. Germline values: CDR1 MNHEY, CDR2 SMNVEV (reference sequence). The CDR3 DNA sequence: TGTGCCAGCAGTTTATCTAGGGGCCAGGGCGTTCAGCCCCAGCATTTT. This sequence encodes CASSLSRGQGVQPQHF.

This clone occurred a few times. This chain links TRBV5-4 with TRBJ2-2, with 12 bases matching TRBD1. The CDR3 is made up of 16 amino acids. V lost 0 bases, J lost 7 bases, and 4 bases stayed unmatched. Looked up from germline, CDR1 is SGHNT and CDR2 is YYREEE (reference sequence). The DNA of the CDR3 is TGTGCCAGCAGCTTGGCTGGGACAGGGGGCGTCGGGGAGCTGTTTTTT. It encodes CASSLAGTGGVGELFF.

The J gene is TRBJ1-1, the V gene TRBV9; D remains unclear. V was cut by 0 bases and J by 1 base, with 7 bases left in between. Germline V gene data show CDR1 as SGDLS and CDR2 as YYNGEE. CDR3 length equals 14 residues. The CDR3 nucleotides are TGTGCCAGCAGCGTAGTACAAACGAACACTGAAGCTTTCTTT. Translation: CASSVVQTNTEAFF.

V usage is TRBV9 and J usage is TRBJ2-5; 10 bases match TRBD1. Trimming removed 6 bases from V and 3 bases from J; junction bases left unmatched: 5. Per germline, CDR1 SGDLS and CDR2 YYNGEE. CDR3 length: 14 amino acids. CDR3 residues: CASTTGTGEETQYF. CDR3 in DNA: TGTGCCAGCACCACCGGGACAGGGGAAGAGACCCAGTACTTC.

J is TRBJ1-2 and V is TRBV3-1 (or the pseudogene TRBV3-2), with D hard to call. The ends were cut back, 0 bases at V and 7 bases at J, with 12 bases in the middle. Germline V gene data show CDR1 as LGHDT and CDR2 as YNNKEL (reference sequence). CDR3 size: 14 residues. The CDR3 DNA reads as TGTGCCAGCAGCCAAGATGCGGGGATCGTTGGCTACACCTTC. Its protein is CASSQDAGIVGYTF.

CDR3 sequence (DNA): TGTGCCAGCAGCTCTCCCCAGGGCGCGAACACCGGGGAGCTGTTTTTT. Amino acid sequence: CASSSPQGANTGELFF. The chain couples TRBV7-6 to TRBJ2-2; D might be TRBD1 (5 bases). Germline V gives CDR1 SGHVS, CDR2 FNYEAQ. This CDR3 contains 16 residues. Between the trimmed V and J ends, which lost 4 bases and 0 bases, there was a span of 12 bases.